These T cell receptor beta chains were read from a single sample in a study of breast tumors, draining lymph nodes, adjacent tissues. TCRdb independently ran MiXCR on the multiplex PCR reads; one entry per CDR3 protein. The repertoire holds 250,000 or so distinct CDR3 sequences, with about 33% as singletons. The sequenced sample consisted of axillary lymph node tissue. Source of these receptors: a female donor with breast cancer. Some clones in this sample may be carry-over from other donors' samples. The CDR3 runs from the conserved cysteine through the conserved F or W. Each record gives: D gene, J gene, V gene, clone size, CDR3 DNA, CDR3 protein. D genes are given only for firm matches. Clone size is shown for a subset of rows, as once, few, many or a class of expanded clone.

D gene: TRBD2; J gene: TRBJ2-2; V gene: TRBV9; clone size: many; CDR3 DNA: TGTGCCAGCAGCGTAGGAGCGGGAGGCGGCGGGGAGCTGTTTTTT; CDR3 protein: CASSVGAGGGGELFF
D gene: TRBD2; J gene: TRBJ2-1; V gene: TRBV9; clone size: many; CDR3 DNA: TGTGCCAGCAGCGCTCTAGCGGGAGTTAATGAGCAGTTCTTC; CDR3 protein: CASSALAGVNEQFF
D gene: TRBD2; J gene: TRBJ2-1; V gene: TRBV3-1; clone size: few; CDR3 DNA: TGTGCCAGCAGCCCAATCGTGACTAGCGGGAGGAGTGAGCAGTTCTTC; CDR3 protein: CASSPIVTSGRSEQFF
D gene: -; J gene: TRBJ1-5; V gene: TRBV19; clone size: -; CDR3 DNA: TGTGCCAGTAGTGGTCCGGGACAGCCCCAGCATTTT; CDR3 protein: CASSGPGQPQHF
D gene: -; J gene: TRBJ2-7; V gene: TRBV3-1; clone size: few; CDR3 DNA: TGTGCCAGCAGCCCCCGGGACACCAGCGAGCAGTACTTC; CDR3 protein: CASSPRDTSEQYF
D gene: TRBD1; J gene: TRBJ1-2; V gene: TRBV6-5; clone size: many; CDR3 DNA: TGTGCCAGCAGCCGGACAGGGGATAACTATGGCTACACCTTC; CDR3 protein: CASSRTGDNYGYTF
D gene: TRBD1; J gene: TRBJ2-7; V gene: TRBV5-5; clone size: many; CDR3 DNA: TGTGCCAGCAGCATAACGGGACAGGGGTTCTACGAGCAGTACTTC; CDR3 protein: CASSITGQGFYEQYF
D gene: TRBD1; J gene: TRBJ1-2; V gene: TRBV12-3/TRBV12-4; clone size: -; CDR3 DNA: TGTGCCAGCAGTTTCTGGACAGGGATAAACTATGGCTACACCTTC; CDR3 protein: CASSFWTGINYGYTF
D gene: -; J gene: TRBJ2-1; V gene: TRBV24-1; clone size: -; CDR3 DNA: TGTGCCACCAGTGATTGGGGACAAAATGAGCAGTTCTTC; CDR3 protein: CATSDWGQNEQFF
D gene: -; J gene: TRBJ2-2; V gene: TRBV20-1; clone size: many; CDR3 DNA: TGCAGTGCTAGAGATCGGGGGCGGGGCCGGGCCGGGGAGCTGTTTTTT; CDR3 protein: CSARDRGRGRAGELFF
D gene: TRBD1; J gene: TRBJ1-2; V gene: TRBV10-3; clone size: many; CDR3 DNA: TGTGCCGTACAGGGGGGAGACTATGGCTACACCTTC; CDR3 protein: CAVQGGDYGYTF
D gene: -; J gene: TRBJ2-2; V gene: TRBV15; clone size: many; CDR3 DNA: TGTGCCACCAGCCATGCTTATCCGGGGGAGCTGTTTTTT; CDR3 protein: CATSHAYPGELFF
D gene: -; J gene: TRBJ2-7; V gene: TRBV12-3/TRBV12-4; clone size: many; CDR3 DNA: TGTGCCAGCAGCTTAGAGGGCGGTCCCTACGAGCAGTACTTC; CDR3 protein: CASSLEGGPYEQYF
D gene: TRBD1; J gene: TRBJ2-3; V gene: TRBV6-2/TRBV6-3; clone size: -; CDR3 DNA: TGTGCCAGCAGTTACGGGACAGGTCGCACAGATACGCAGTATTTT; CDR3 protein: CASSYGTGRTDTQYF
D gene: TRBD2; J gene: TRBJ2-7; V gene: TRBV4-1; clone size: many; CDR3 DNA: TGCGCCAGCAGCCAATTAGCGGGAGTGGGCGAGCAGTACTTC; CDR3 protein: CASSQLAGVGEQYF
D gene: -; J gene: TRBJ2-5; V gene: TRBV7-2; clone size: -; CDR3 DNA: TGTGCCGGTATCTTCCGGGGTGGGGTCCGGGAGACCCAGTACTTC; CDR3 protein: CAGIFRGGVRETQYF
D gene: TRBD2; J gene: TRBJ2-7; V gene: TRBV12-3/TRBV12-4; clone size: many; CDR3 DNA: TGTGCCAGCAGTTTAGCCGGGTTGGCGGGAGACTCCTACGAGCAGTACTTC; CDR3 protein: CASSLAGLAGDSYEQYF
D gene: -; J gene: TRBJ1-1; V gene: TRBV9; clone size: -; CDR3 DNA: TGTGCCAGCAGGGTAAAGGGCGCTAACACTGAAGCTTTCTTT; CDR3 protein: CASRVKGANTEAFF
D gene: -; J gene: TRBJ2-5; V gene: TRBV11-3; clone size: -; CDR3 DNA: TGTGCCAGCAGCTTCGGAAACCGGGAATCAGAGACCCAGTACTTC; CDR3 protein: CASSFGNRESETQYF
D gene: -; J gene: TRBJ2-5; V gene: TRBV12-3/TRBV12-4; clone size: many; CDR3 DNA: TGTGCCAGCAGGCTAGCGGAGACCCAGTACTTC; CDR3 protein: CASRLAETQYF
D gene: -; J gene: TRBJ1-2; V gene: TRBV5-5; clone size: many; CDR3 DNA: TGTGCCAGCAGCTTGGAGGGGATCCGATATGGCTACACCTTC; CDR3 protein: CASSLEGIRYGYTF
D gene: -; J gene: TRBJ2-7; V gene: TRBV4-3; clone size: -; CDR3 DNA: TGCGCCAGCGGCCAAGATGGGGGGGCTCCCTACGAGCAGTACTTC; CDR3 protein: CASGQDGGAPYEQYF
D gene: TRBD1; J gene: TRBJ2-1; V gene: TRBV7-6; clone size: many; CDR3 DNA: TGTGCCAGCAGCTTAGCGAGGACAGGGGAGCAGTTCTTC; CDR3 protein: CASSLARTGEQFF
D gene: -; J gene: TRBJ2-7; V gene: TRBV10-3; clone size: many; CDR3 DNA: TGTGCCATCAGTAGGGCAGACTACGAGCAGTACTTC; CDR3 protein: CAISRADYEQYF
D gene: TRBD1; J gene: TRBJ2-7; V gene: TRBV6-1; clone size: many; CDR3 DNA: TGTGCCAGCAGCGCAACAACCGGGACAGGGAGAAACGAGCAGTACTTC; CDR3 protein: CASSATTGTGRNEQYF
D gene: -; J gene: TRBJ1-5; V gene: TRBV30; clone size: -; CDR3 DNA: TGTGCCTGGAGCGCAGGATGGACGGGCAATCAGCCCCAGCATTTT; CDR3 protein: CAWSAGWTGNQPQHF
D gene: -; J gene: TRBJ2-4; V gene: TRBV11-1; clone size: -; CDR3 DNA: TGTGCCAGCAGCCTAAGGACTGGAAGGGGCATTCAGTACTTC; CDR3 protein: CASSLRTGRGIQYF
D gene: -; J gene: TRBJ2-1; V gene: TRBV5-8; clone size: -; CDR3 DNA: TGTGCCAGCAGCGCTCTAGTGTTGCAAGAGCAGTTCTTC; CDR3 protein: CASSALVLQEQFF
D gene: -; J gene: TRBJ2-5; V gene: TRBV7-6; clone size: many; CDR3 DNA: TGTGCCAGCAGCTTCGGGACTTTCCAAGAGACCCAGTACTTC; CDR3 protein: CASSFGTFQETQYF
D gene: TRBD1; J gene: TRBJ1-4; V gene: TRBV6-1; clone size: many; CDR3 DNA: TGTGCCAGCCGTAACCGGGACAGGGAGGGAAAACTGTTTTTT; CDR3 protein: CASRNRDREGKLFF
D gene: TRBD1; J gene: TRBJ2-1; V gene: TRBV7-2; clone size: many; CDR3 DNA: TGTGCCAGCAGCCTATTTACGGGACAGAACAATGAGCAGTTCTTC; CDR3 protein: CASSLFTGQNNEQFF
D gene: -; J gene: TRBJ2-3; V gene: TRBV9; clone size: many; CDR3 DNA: TGTGCCACCGCTGACCAGACGCAGGGATGTGGGGCAGATACGCAGTATTTT; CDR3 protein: CATADQTQGCGADTQYF
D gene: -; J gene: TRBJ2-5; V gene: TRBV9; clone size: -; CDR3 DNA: TGTGCCAGCAGCGGGGGGGGACAGCGCGAGACCCAGTACTTC; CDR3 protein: CASSGGGQRETQYF
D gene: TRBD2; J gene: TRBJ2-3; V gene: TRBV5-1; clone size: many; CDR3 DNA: TGCGCCAGCAGCGGAGCGGGAGTCGGCATTAGCACAGATACGCAGTATTTT; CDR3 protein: CASSGAGVGISTDTQYF
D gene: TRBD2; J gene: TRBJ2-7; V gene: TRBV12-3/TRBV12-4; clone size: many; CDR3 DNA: TGTGCCAGCAGTCCCCGGAGCGGGGGTAGCTCCTACGAGCAGTACTTC; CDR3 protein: CASSPRSGGSSYEQYF
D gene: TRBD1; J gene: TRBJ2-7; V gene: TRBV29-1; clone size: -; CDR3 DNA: TGCAGCGTTGTCTCCGGGACAGGCTACGAGCAGTACTTC; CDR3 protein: CSVVSGTGYEQYF
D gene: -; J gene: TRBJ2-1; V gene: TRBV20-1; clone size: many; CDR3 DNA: TGCAGTGCCGTGCGATCTCGGGGTCTTGAGCAGTTCTTC; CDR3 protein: CSAVRSRGLEQFF
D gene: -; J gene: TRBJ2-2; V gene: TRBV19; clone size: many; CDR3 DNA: TGTGCCAGTACGGTTGGGGTCCCGAACACCGGGGAGCTGTTTTTT; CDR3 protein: CASTVGVPNTGELFF
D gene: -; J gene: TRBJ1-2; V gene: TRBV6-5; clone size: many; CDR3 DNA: TGTGCCAGCAGTCCGGACAGCGGATACGGCTACACCTTC; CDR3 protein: CASSPDSGYGYTF
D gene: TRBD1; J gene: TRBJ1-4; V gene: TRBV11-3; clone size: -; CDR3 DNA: TGTGCCAGCAGCCCGACAGGGGGGGATGCAACTAATGAAAAACTGTTTTTT; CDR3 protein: CASSPTGGDATNEKLFF
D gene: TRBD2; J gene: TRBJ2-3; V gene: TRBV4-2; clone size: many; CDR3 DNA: TGTGCCAGCAGCCAAGGGACTAGCGTGGAGTGGGGCACAGATACGCAGTATTTT; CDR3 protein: CASSQGTSVEWGTDTQYF
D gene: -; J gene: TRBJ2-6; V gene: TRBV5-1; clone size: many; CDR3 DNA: TGCGCCAGCAGCTCCACACCTCCTCTCTCTGGGGCCAACGTCCTGACTTTC; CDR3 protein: CASSSTPPLSGANVLTF
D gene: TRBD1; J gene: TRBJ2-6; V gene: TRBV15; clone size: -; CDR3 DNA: TGTGCCACCAGCAGCTTAGGGACAGGGCCCTGGGCCAACGTCCTGACTTTC; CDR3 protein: CATSSLGTGPWANVLTF
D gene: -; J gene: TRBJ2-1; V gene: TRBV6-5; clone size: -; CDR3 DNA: TGTGCCAGCAGGCTTGCCGGGAGCTCCTACAATGAGCAGTTCTTC; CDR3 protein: CASRLAGSSYNEQFF
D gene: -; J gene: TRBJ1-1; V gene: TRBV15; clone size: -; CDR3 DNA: TGTGCCACCAGCAGAGACCCCGGTCAGGGGAGTTTGGCTTTCTTT; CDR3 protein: CATSRDPGQGSLAFF
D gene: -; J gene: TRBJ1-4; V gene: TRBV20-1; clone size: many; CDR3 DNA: TGCAGTGCTGCTCCTGATGACACCCATGAAAAACTGTTTTTT; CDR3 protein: CSAAPDDTHEKLFF
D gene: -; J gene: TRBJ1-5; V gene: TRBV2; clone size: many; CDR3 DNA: TGTGCCAGCAGCGCGCACCGGGACGGGTATCAGCCCCAGCATTTT; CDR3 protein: CASSAHRDGYQPQHF
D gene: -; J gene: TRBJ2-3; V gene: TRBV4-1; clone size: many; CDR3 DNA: -; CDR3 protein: CASSQADFGPDTQYF
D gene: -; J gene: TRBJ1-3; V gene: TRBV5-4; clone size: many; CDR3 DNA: TGTGCCAGCAGCTCCATCGGCCCAAGCTCTGGAAACACCATATATTTT; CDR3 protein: CASSSIGPSSGNTIYF
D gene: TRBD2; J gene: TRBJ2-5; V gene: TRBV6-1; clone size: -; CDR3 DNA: TGTGCCAGCAGTCCGACTAGCGGGAGTCCCCGAGGGGAGACCCAGTACTTC; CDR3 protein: CASSPTSGSPRGETQYF
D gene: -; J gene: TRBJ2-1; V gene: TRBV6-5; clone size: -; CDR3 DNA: TGTGCCAGCAGTTACTCTTGGATAAGCTCCTACAATGAGCAGTTCTTC; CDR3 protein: CASSYSWISSYNEQFF
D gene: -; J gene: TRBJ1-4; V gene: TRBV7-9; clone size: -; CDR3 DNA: TGTGCCAGCAACTTCGGTACGGCCCATGAAAAACTGTTTTTT; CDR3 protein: CASNFGTAHEKLFF
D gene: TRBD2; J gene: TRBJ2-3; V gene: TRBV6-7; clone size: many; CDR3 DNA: TGTGCCAGCAGTTACTCGACTAGCGGGAGGACAGATACGCAGTATTTT; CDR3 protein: CASSYSTSGRTDTQYF
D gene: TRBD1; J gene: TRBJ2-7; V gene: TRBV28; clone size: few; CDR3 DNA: TGTGCCAGCAGTTTAGCGAGACAGGGTATGTACGAGCAGTACTTC; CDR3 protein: CASSLARQGMYEQYF
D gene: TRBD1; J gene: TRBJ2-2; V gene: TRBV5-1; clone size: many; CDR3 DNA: TGCGCCAGCAGCTTCAGGGGGCGCAACGGGGAGCTGTTTTTT; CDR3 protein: CASSFRGRNGELFF
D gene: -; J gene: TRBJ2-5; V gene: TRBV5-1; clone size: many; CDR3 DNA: TGCGCCAGCAGCTTGGCCTCAGGGGCAGAGACCCAGTACTTC; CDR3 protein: CASSLASGAETQYF
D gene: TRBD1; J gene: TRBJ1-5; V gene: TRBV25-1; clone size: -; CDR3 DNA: TGTGCCAGCAGATCAGGGGGGGATCAGCCCCAGCATTTT; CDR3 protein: CASRSGGDQPQHF
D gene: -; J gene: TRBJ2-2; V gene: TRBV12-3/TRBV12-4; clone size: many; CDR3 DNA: TGTGCCAGCAGTTTTCCGGGGGCCGGGGAGCTGTTTTTT; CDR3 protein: CASSFPGAGELFF
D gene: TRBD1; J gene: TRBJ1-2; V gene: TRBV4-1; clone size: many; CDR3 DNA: TGCGCCAGCAGCCAAGATAGTTTTAAGGGGGCCGGTGGCTACACCTTC; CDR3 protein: CASSQDSFKGAGGYTF
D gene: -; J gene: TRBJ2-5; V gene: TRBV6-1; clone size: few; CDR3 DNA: TGTGCCAGCTCAGACGCATCTAGGCGTGAGACCCAGTACTTC; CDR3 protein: CASSDASRRETQYF